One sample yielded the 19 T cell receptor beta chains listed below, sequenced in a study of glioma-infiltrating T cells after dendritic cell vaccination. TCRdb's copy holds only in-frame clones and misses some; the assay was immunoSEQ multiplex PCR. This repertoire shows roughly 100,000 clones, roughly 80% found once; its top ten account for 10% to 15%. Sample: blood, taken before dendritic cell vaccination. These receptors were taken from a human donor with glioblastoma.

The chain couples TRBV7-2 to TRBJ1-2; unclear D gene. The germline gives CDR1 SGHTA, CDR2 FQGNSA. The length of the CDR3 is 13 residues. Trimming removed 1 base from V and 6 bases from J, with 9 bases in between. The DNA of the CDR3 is TGTGCCAGCAGCTTAGGACTCCAAGATGGCTACACCTTC. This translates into CASSLGLQDGYTF. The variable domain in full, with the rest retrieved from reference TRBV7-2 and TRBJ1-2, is GAGVSQSPSNKVTEKGKDVELRCDPISGHTALYWYRQSLGQGLEFLIYFQGNSAPDKSGLPSDRFSAERTGGSVSTLTIQRTQQEDSAVYLCASSLGLQDGYTFGSGTRLTVV.

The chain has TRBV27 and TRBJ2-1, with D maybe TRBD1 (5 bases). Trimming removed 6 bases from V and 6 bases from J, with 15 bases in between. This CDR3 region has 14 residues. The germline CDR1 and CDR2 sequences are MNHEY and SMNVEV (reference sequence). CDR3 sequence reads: CASRAGNNGNEQFF. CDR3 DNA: TGTGCCAGCAGAGCAGGGAACAACGGCAATGAGCAGTTCTTC.

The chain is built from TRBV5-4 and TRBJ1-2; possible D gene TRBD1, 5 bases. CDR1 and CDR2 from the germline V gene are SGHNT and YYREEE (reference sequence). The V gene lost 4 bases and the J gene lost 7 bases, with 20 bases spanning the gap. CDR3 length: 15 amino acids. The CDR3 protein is CASSQGWKLDTGYTF. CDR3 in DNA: TGTGCCAGCAGCCAAGGATGGAAGTTGGACACTGGCTACACCTTC. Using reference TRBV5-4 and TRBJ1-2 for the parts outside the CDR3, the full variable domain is ETGVTQSPTHLIKTRGQQVTLRCSSQSGHNTVSWYQQALGQGPQFIFQYYREEENGRGNFPPRFSGLQFPNYSSELNVNALELDDSALYLCASSQGWKLDTGYTFGSGTRLTVV.

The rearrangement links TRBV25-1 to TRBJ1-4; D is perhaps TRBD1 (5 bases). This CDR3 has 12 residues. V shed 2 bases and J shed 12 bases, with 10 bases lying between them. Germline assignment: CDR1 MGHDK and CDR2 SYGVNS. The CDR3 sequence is CASSEPPGQLFF. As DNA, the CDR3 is TGTGCCAGCAGTGAACCCCCAGGGCAACTGTTTTTT.

Here the CDR3 reads CASSLGGGGQGREKLFF. The CDR3, as DNA: TGTGCCAGCAGCTTGGGAGGTGGGGGACAGGGTCGTGAAAAACTGTTTTTT. The V call is TRBV5-6, the J call TRBJ1-4, with TRBD1 matching over 9 bases. Germline V gives CDR1 SGHDT, CDR2 YYEEEE. Losses at the gene ends were 0 bases for V and 7 bases for J; bases not matched to a gene: 10. This CDR3 comprises 17 residues.

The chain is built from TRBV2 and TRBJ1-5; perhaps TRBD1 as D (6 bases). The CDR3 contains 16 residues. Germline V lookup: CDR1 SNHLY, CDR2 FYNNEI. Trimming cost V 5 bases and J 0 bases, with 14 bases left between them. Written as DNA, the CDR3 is TGTGCCAGCAGTCGCGAACAGGGTGGTAGCAATCAGCCCCAGCATTTT. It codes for CASSREQGGSNQPQHF.

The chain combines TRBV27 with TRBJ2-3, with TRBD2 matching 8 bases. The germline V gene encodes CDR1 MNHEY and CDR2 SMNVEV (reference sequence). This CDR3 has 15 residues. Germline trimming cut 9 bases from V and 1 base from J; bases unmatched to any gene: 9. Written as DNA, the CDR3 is TGTGCCAGTTCCCCCGGGCGGGGGGGCACAGATACGCAGTATTTT. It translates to CASSPGRGGTDTQYF.

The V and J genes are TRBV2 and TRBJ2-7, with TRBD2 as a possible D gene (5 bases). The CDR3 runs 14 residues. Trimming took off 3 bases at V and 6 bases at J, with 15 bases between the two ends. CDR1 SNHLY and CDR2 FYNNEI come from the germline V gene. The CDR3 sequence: CASSEGSEAIEQYF. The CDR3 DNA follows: TGTGCCAGCAGTGAGGGTAGCGAAGCAATCGAGCAGTACTTC. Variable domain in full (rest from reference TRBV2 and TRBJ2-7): EPEVTQTPSHQVTQMGQEVILRCVPISNHLYFYWYRQILGQKVEFLVSFYNNEISEKSEIFDDQFSVERPDGSNFTLKIRSTKLEDSAMYFCASSEGSEAIEQYFGPGTRLTVT.

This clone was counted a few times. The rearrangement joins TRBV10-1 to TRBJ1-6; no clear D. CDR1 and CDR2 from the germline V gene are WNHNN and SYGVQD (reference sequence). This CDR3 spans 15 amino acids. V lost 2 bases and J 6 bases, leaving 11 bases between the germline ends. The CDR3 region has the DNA TGCGCCAGCAGTGAGGGGCTGGCAGGTAATTCACCCCTCCACTTT. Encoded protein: CASSEGLAGNSPLHF.

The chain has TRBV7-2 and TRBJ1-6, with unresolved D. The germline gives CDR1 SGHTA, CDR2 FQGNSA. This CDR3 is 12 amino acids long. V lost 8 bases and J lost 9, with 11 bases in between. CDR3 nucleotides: TGTGCCAGCGGCCGGGATGCTTCACCCCTCCACTTT. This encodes CASGRDASPLHF. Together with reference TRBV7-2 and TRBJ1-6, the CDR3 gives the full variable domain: GAGVSQSPSNKVTEKGKDVELRCDPISGHTALYWYRQSLGQGLEFLIYFQGNSAPDKSGLPSDRFSAERTGGSVSTLTIQRTQQEDSAVYLCASGRDASPLHFGNGTRLTVT.

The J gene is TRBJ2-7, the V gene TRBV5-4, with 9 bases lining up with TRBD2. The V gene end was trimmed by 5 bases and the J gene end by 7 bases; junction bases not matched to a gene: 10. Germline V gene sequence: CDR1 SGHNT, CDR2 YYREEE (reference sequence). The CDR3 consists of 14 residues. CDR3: CASSTSGGNLEQYF. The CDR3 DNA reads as TGTGCCAGCAGTACAAGCGGGGGGAACCTGGAGCAGTACTTC.

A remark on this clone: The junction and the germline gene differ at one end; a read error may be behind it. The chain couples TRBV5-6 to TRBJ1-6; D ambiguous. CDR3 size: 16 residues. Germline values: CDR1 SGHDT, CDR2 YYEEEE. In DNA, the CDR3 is TGTCCCAGCAGCTTGTTGTCGATTCGGGAAAATTCCCCCCTCCACTTT. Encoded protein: CPSSLLSIRENSPLHF. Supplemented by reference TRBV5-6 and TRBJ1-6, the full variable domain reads DAGVTQSPTHLIKTRGQQVTLRCSPKSGHDTVSWYQQALGQGPQFIFQYYEEEERQRGNFPDRFSGHQFPNYSSELNVNALLLGDSALYLCPSSLLSIRENSPLHFGNGTRLTVT.

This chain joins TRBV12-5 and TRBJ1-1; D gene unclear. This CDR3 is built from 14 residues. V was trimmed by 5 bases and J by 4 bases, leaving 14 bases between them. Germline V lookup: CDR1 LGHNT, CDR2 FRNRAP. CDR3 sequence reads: CASGAYRRSTEAFF. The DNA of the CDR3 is TGTGCTAGTGGTGCATATAGGAGGAGCACTGAAGCTTTCTTT.

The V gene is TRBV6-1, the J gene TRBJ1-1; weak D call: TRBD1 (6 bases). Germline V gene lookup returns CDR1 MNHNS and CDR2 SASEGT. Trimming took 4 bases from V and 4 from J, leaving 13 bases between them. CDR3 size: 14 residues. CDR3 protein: CASSGGLSVTEAFF. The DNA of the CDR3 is TGTGCCAGCAGTGGGGGGCTCTCTGTCACTGAAGCTTTCTTT.

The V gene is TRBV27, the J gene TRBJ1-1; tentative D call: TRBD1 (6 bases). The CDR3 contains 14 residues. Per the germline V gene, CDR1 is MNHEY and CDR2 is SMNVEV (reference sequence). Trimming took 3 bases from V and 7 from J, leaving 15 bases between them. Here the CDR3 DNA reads TGTGCCAGCAGTTTTGGGGGGGGCTCAGGTGAAGCTTTCTTT. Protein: CASSFGGGSGEAFF.

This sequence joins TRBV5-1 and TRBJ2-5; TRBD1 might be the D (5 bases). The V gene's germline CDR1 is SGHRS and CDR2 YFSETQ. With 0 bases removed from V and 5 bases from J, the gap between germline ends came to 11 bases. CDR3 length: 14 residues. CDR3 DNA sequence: TGCGCCAGCAGCTTGGCGGCAGGGTGGGAGACCCAGTACTTC. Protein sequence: CASSLAAGWETQYF. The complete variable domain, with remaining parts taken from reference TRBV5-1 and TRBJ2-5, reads KAGVTQTPRYLIKTRGQQVTLSCSPISGHRSVSWYQQTPGQGLQFLFEYFSETQRNKGNFPGRFSGRQFSNSRSEMNVSTLELGDSALYLCASSLAAGWETQYFGPGTRLLVL.

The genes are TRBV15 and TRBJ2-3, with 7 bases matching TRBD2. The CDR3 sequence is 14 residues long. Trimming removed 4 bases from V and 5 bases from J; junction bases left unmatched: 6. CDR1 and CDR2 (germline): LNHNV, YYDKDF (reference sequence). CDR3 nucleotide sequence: TGTGCCACCAGCACATTCCTAGCGGAAGATACGCAGTATTTT. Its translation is CATSTFLAEDTQYF.

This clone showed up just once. CDR3 sequence reads: CASSLEVYSYNEQFF. The CDR3, as DNA: TGTGCCAGCAGCTTAGAGGTCTACTCCTACAATGAGCAGTTCTTC. The chain recombines TRBV11-3 with TRBJ2-1; D unclear. The CDR3 contains 15 residues. CDR1 is SGHNT, CDR2 YENEEA, per germline. Trimming shortened V by 0 bases and J by 0 bases, and 6 bases separated the two germline ends.

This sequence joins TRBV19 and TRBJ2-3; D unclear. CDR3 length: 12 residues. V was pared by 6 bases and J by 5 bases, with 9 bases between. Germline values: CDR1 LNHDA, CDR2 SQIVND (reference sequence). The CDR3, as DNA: TGTGCCAGTAGGATGGCTGGAGATACGCAGTATTTT. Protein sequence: CASRMAGDTQYF.